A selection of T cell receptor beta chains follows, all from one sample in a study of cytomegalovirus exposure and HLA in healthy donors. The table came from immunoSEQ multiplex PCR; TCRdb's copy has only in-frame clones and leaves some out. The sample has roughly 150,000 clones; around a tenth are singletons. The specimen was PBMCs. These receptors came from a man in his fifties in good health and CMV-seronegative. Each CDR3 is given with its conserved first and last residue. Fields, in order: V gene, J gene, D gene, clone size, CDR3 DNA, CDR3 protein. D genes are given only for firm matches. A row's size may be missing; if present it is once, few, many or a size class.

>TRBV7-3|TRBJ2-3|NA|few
TGTGCCAGCAGCTTAAGGGGTCCAGGGGGCACAGATACGCAGTATTTT
CASSLRGPGGTDTQYF
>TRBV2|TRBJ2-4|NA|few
TGTGCCAGCAATCTAGCCAAAAACATTCAGTACTTC
CASNLAKNIQYF
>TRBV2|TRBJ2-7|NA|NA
TGTGCCAGCCGCGGGTCAGGGGTGCCCTACGAGCAGTACTTC
CASRGSGVPYEQYF
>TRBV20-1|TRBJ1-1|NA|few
TGCAGTGCTTACGGCGGGTCTGAAGCTTTCTTT
CSAYGGSEAFF
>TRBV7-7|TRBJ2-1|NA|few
TGTGCCAGCAGCTTAGCCGGGGGCAATGAGCAGTTCTTC
CASSLAGGNEQFF
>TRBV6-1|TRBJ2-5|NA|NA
NA
CASILGTLQETQYF
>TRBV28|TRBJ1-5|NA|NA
TGTGCCAGCCACCCCAACGGGGGGCTTTGGCAGCCCCAGCATTTT
CASHPNGGLWQPQHF
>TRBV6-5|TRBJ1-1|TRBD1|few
TGTGCCAGCAGTAATAGACAGGGGAACACTGAAGCTTTCTTT
CASSNRQGNTEAFF
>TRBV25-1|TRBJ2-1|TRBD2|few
TGTGCCAGCAGTGATTCAGCGGGAGGACAGTTTAATGAGCAGTTCTTC
CASSDSAGGQFNEQFF
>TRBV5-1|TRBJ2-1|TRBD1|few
TGCGCCAGCAGCTTGGATGGGACAGGTGGCTACAATGAGCAGTTCTTC
CASSLDGTGGYNEQFF
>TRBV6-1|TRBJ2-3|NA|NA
TGTGCCAGCAAGGCTAGCGTAAGCACAGATACGCAGTATTTT
CASKASVSTDTQYF
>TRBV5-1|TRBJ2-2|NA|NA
TGCGCCAGCAGCCCACAGCTAGACCCCCGAGGGACCGGGGAGCTGTTTTTT
CASSPQLDPRGTGELFF
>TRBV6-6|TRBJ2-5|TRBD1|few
TGTGCCAGCAGTTCCTCTGGGACAGGGGGTTCAGAGACCCAGTACTTC
CASSSSGTGGSETQYF
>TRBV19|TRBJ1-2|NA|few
TGTGCCAGTAATACAGGGACAAGCAACTATGGCTACACCTTC
CASNTGTSNYGYTF
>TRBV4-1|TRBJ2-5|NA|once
TGCGCCAGCAGCCAAGGGGGGAGGCTAGGATCTCAAGAGACCCAGTACTTC
CASSQGGRLGSQETQYF
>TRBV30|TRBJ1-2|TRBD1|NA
TGTGCCTGGAGTGCACAGGGGGCGCATGGCTACACCTTC
CAWSAQGAHGYTF
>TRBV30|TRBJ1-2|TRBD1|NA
TGTGCCCGTATGAACAGGGGTAACTATGGCTACACCTTC
CARMNRGNYGYTF
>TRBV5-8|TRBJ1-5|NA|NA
TGTGCCAGCAGCTTGGTCTTTAGCAATCAGCCCCAGCATTTT
CASSLVFSNQPQHF
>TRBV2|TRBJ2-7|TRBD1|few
TGTGCCAGCATCGAAGGGACAGGGATCACCTACGAGCAGTACTTC
CASIEGTGITYEQYF
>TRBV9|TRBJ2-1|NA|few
TGTGCCAGCAGCGTAGCTAGGGGGACCTTCGGCAATGAGCAGTTCTTC
CASSVARGTFGNEQFF
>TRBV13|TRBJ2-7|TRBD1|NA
TGTGCCAGCAGCTCGGACAGGGGCGCGTTGTACGAGCAGTACTTC
CASSSDRGALYEQYF